One sample yielded the 13 T cell receptor beta chains listed below, sequenced in a study of tumor and adjacent non-tumor tissue in lung cancer. The template was RNA from unsorted bulk tissue. The normal lung tissue was taken more than 3 cm from the tumor edge. The library came from three nested PCR rounds adapted from ARM-PCR protocols. One entry per CDR3 protein results from TCRdb running MiXCR on the multiplex PCR reads. The repertoire holds roughly 70,000 distinct CDR3 sequences, with around 70% as singletons. Sequencing was performed on distant non-tumor lung tissue. These receptors all come from a woman aged 45 to 65 with non-small cell lung cancer.

By sample fraction, this clonotype is medium-sized. The J gene is TRBJ2-7, the V gene TRBV20-1, with 14 bases aligning to TRBD2. Trimming at V came to 2 bases and at J to 5 bases, leaving 2 bases not matched to a gene. Germline V gene lookup returns CDR1 DFQATT and CDR2 SNEGSKA (reference sequence). CDR3 length: 14 amino acids. Written as DNA, the CDR3 is TGCAGTGCTAGACCGGGACTAGCGGGAGACGAGCAGTACTTC. Protein product: CSARPGLAGDEQYF.

The chain combines TRBV6-1 with TRBJ2-1; D is unclear. The CDR3 contains 15 residues. V lost 1 base, J lost 6 bases, and 13 bases lay in between. Per germline, CDR1 MNHNS and CDR2 SASEGT. CDR3 nucleotide sequence: TGTGCCAGCAGTGAAGGTGGCGCATCGGGCAATGAGCAGTTCTTC. Translated: CASSEGGASGNEQFF.

This clonotype was observed once. V is TRBV28 and J is TRBJ2-6; D might be TRBD2 (5 bases). V lost 9 bases to trimming and J lost 0 bases, with 9 bases between them. The CDR3 is 14 amino acids. Germline CDR1 is MDHEN and CDR2 is SYDVKM. The CDR3 DNA sequence: TGTGCCAGTGGACTGGCCTCTGGGGCCAACGTCCTGACTTTC. Protein sequence: CASGLASGANVLTF.

CDR3 coding DNA: TGTGCCAGTAGTAGCGGAGGGACAGGGACCTACGAGCAGTACTTC. This sequence encodes CASSSGGTGTYEQYF. This chain joins TRBV19 and TRBJ2-7, with 9 bases identical to TRBD1. V was pared by 4 bases and J by 2 bases, with 6 bases of the junction left unmatched. The CDR3 spans 15 residues. Germline V gives CDR1 LNHDA, CDR2 SQIVND (reference sequence).

This clonotype is a singleton in its sample. A read error may explain this, as a much larger clone is one base away. V gene TRBV12-3 or TRBV12-4 combines with J gene TRBJ2-2, with D possibly being TRBD2 (6 bases). This CDR3 spans 14 amino acids. V was trimmed by 5 bases and J by 5 bases, leaving 12 bases between them. CDR3 sequence: CASSTTLATGELFF. CDR3 bases: TGTGCCAGCAGTACAACTCTAGCGACCGGGGAGCTGTTTTTT.

This clonotype showed up just a few times. The chain is built from TRBV30 and TRBJ2-5; 7 nucleotides agree with TRBD2. CDR1 GTSNPN and CDR2 SVGIG come from the germline V gene (reference sequence). The CDR3 totals 14 residues. CDR3 in amino acids: CASEPSGLGETQYF. The CDR3 nucleotides read TGTGCATCGGAGCCCAGCGGACTAGGGGAGACCCAGTACTTC.

The chain carries TRBV12-3 or TRBV12-4 and TRBJ2-1; D uncertain. The CDR3 loop spans 14 amino acids. The V gene lost 5 bases and the J gene lost 8 bases, with 16 bases spanning the gap. This chain's CDR3 is CASSLSPSGDEQFF. CDR3 nucleotides: TGTGCCAGCAGTCTTAGCCCATCGGGTGATGAGCAGTTCTTC.

To note about this clonotype: Compared with germline, one end of the junction differs, possibly owing to a read error. The chain uses TRBV20-1 and TRBJ1-2; no clear D gene. The CDR3 totals 13 residues. Germline V CDR1 and CDR2: DFQATT, SNEGSKA (reference sequence). DNA for the CDR3: TGTAGTACCGGGGATGGACCGCTCTATGGCTACACCTTC. Translation gives CSTGDGPLYGYTF.

About this clonotype: A much larger clone differs from this one at a single base, so this may be a read error. The rearrangement joins TRBV6-2 or TRBV6-3 to TRBJ2-1; a possible D gene is TRBD1 (5 bases). This CDR3 is built from 14 residues. Germline assignment: CDR1 MNHEY and CDR2 SVGEGT. V lost 2 bases and J lost 6, with 11 bases in between. As DNA, the CDR3 is TGTGCCAGCAGTTACGTCCTCAGGGTCAATGAGCAGTTCTTC. It translates to CASSYVLRVNEQFF.

This clonotype turned up a few times. The chain employs TRBV28 and TRBJ1-2; 7 positions match TRBD1. In germline, CDR1 is MDHEN, CDR2 SYDVKM. CDR3 size: 14 residues. The V and J ends lost 4 bases and 5 bases, in that order; junction bases with no gene match: 7. The CDR3 bases are TGTGCCAGCAGTTCCTCCGGGACAGTTTATGGCTACACCTTC. Translating gives CASSSSGTVYGYTF.

Comments on this clonotype: Given a much more abundant clone one base away, this may be a read error. CDR3: CATSDLQNSRPATQYF. CDR3 DNA: TGTGCCACCAGTGATTTGCAGAATAGCCGCCCTGCGACGCAGTATTTT. The rearrangement uses TRBV24-1 and TRBJ2-3; unclear D gene. Per the germline V gene, CDR1 is KGHDR and CDR2 is SFDVKD. The CDR3 runs 16 residues. Trimming took 0 bases from V and 9 from J, leaving 18 bases between them.

On this clonotype: This CDR3 fails to terminate in the conserved phenylalanine or tryptophan, so it likely reflects a read error. The DNA is omitted, as the CDR3 cannot be located on it reliably, and the CDR3 follows TCRdb's listing. The genes are TRBV11-3 and TRBJ2-7; whether TRBD2, the table's D call, matches the DNA was not checked. Germline CDR1 SGHNT, CDR2 YENEEA. Inclusive of both ends, the CDR3 amounts to 15 amino acids. CDR3 loop: CASSLHGGSSYEQSY.

This clonotype was found once. The conserved final phenylalanine or tryptophan is absent from the CDR3, which likely points to a read error. The genes are TRBV11-2 and TRBJ2-1; D is unclear. The CDR3 totals 14 residues. Germline V gives CDR1 SGHAT, CDR2 FQNNGV. The CDR3 bases are TGTGCCAGTAGCTTTAATCCGGGTACGAATGAGCAGTTCCTC. It translates to CASSFNPGTNEQFL.